Listed below are T cell receptor beta chains from one sample, sequenced in a study of T cell responses to AZD1222 COVID-19 vaccine. The method was immunoSEQ multiplex PCR; TCRdb's version includes in-frame clones alone and lacks a portion of them. The sample shows 60,000 to 95,000 clones, around 87% of them seen only once. Source: peripheral blood, taken 28 days after the second AZD1222 dose. These receptors were collected from an adult who received the AZD1222 COVID-19 vaccine. The CDR3 runs from the conserved cysteine through the conserved F or W. The D gene is left open where the match is weak.

V	J	D	DNA	CDR3
TRBV5-6	TRBJ2-7	NA	TGTGCCAGCAGCTTGGGAGGGACATACGAGCAGTACTTC	CASSLGGTYEQYF
TRBV2	TRBJ1-4	TRBD1	TGTGCCAGCAGCCCCAGGACAGGGAATGCGAATGAAAAACTGTTTTTT	CASSPRTGNANEKLFF
TRBV7-2	TRBJ2-4	NA	TGTGCCAGCAGCCGGGACACAGTAGCCAAAAACATTCAGTACTTC	CASSRDTVAKNIQYF
TRBV7-9	TRBJ1-6	NA	TGTGCCAGCAGCCGAATTCGGGGGGGGAACTATAATTCACCCCTCCACTTT	CASSRIRGGNYNSPLHF
TRBV9	TRBJ1-2	NA	TGTGCCAGCAGCGGGCAAGAACCTAACTATGGCTACACCTTC	CASSGQEPNYGYTF
TRBV30	TRBJ1-4	TRBD1	TGTGCCTGGGCACAGGGGCTGGCTAATGAAAAACTGTTTTTT	CAWAQGLANEKLFF
TRBV21-1	TRBJ2-7	NA	TGTGCCAGCAGCACCACGAGCGGGGGCGCCTACGAGCAGTACTTC	CASSTTSGGAYEQYF
TRBV6-5	TRBJ1-3	NA	TGTGCCAGCATCTCTTCCCCTGGAAACACCATATATTTT	CASISSPGNTIYF
TRBV7-8	TRBJ1-1	NA	TGTGCCAGCAGCCCTAAGACAGGGAACACTGAAGCTTTCTTT	CASSPKTGNTEAFF
TRBV3-1/TRBV3-2	TRBJ1-2	NA	TGTGCCAGCAGCCCCGTCCTCAGTCGCAGCTATGGCTACACCTTC	CASSPVLSRSYGYTF